Included here is one T cell receptor beta chain sequence, with context. This sample is drawn from a study of blood T cell repertoires in COVID-19. Study details: The United States, Italy and Spain were the sources of the acute and convalescent COVID-19 samples. T cells, B-cell-depleted T cells, or PBMCs provided the cDNA or gDNA that served as material.

In the original workflow: Counts of nucleated cells, estimated from reference gene primer amplification, were obtained. Profiling relied on immunoSEQ multiplex PCR, and the TCRdb table lists in-frame clones only, not all of them. The V and J calls and clone size are taken from that table; D and trimming were inferred from the DNA. This sample has 290,000 or so clones, with 70% to 90% found just once. The TCR sequence derives from a man over 45 with active or convalescent COVID-19. Input material: peripheral blood.

CDR3 sequence reads: CASIGGGPYEQYF. CDR3 nucleotide sequence: TGTGCCAGCATAGGAGGTGGCCCCTACGAGCAGTACTTC. The chain employs TRBV6-5 and TRBJ2-7; D possibly corresponds to TRBD2 (5 bases). CDR1 is MNHEY, CDR2 SVGAGI, per germline. Trimming removed 7 bases at V and 2 bases at J, with 12 bases between. The CDR3 consists of 13 residues.